The clone carrying this TCR beta chain was counted at least ten times. Antigen unknown. Time point noted: after preoperative PTX-NDP chemotherapy. Paclitaxel-nedaplatin chemotherapy was given to patients ahead of their surgery. This sample is drawn from a study of esophageal squamous cell carcinoma under preoperative chemotherapy. Study-wide results and limits: Abundant clones tended to shrink rather than expand after paclitaxel-nedaplatin. Peripheral T cells migrating into the tumor appeared to partly supply post-treatment tumor-infiltrating lymphocytes.

The CDR3 loop spans 14 amino acids. V dropped 4 bases and J dropped 0 bases, with 7 bases sitting between them. TCRdb re-analysed the PCR reads in MiXCR, keeping a single row per CDR3 protein. The sample contains about 18,000 distinct CDR3 sequences, approximately 44% of which appear only once. The clonotype comes from a human donor with esophageal squamous cell carcinoma. The donor label of this sample is uncertain. V gene TRBV12-3 or TRBV12-4 combines with J gene TRBJ1-5; a possible D gene is TRBD1 (5 bases). This material was collected from a patient given preoperative chemotherapy. The CDR3 sequence is CASSSQGSNQPQHF. CDR3 DNA: TGTGCCAGCAGTTCTCAGGGTAGCAATCAGCCCCAGCATTTT.